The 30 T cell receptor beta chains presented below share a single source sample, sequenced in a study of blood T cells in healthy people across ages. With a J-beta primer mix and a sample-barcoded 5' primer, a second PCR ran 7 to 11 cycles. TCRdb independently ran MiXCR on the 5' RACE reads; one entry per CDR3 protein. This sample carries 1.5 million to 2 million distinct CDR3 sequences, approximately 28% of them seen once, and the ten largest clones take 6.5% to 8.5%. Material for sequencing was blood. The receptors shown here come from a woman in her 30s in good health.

CDR3 coding DNA: TGTGCCAGCAGCGCGACAGGGGGCGGGAATGAAGCTTTCTTT. This sequence encodes CASSATGGGNEAFF. The chain is built from TRBV7-2 and TRBJ1-1, with 10 nucleotides matching TRBD1. Germline CDR1 reads SGHTA; CDR2 reads FQGNSA. There are 14 residues in the CDR3. J gave up 7 bases and V 5 bases, and 7 bases lay outside the gene matches.

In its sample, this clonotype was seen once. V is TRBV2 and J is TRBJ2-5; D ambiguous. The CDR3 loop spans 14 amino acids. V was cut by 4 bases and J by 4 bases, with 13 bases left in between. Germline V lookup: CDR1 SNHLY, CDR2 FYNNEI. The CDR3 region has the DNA TGTGCCAGCAGTGTGAGTCGAAAGGGAGAGACCCAGTACTTC. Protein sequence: CASSVSRKGETQYF. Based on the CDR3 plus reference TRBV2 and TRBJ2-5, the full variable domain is EPEVTQTPSHQVTQMGQEVILRCVPISNHLYFYWYRQILGQKVEFLVSFYNNEISEKSEIFDDQFSVERPDGSNFTLKIRSTKLEDSAMYFCASSVSRKGETQYFGPGTRLLVL.

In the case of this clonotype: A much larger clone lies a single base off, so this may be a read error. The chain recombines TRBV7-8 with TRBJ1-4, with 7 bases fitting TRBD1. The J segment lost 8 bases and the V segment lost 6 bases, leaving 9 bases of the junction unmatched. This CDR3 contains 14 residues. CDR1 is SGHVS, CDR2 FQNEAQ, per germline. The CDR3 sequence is CASRHTGAVEKLFF. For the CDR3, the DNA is TGTGCCAGCAGGCATACAGGGGCCGTGGAAAAACTGTTTTTT.

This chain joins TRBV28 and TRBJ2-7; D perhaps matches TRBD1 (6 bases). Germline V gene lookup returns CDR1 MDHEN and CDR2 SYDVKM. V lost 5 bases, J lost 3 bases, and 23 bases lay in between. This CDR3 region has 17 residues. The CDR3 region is CASSLYTTGTRIYEQYF. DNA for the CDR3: TGTGCCAGCAGTCTCTACACCACCGGGACACGTATCTACGAGCAGTACTTC.

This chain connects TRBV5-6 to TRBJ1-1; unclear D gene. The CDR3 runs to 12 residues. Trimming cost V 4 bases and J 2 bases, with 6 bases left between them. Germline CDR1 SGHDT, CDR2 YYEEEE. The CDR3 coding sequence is TGTGCCAGCAGCAATTATAACACTGAAGCTTTCTTT. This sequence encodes CASSNYNTEAFF.

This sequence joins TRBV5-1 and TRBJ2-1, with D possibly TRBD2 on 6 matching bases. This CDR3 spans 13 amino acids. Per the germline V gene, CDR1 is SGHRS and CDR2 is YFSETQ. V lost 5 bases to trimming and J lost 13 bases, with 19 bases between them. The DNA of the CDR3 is TGCGCCAGCAGGTTTGGGACTCCACCCGCCCAGTTCTTC. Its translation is CASRFGTPPAQFF.

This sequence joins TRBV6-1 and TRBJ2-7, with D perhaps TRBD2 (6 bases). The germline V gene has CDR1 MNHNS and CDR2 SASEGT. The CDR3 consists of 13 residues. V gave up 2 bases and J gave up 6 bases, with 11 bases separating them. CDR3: CASSELRESEQYF. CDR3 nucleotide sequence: TGTGCCAGCAGTGAATTACGGGAGTCCGAGCAGTACTTC.

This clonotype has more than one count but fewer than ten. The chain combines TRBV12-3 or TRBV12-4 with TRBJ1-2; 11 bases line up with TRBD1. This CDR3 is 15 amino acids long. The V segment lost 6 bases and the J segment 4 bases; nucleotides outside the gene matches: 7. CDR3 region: CASRGDRGVSYGYTF. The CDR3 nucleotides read TGTGCCAGCAGAGGGGACAGGGGGGTAAGCTATGGCTACACCTTC.

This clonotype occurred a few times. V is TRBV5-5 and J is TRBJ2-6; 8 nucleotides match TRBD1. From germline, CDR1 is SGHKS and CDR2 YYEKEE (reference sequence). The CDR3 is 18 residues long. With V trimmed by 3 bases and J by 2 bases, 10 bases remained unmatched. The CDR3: CASSSIAGQGAGANVLTF. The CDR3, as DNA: TGTGCCAGCAGCTCAATTGCTGGACAGGGTGCTGGGGCCAACGTCCTGACTTTC.

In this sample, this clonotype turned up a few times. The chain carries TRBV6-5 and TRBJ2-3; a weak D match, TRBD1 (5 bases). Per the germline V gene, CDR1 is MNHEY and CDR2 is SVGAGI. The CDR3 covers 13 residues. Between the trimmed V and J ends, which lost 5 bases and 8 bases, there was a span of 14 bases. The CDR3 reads CASSAGQPSTQYF. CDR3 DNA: TGTGCCAGCAGTGCAGGGCAGCCCAGTACGCAGTATTTT.

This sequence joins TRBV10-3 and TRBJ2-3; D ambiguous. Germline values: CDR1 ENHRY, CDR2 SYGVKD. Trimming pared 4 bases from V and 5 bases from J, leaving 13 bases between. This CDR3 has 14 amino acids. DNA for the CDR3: TGTGCCATCAGTGCAGTGGATGCGAGAGATACGCAGTATTTT. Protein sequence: CAISAVDARDTQYF.

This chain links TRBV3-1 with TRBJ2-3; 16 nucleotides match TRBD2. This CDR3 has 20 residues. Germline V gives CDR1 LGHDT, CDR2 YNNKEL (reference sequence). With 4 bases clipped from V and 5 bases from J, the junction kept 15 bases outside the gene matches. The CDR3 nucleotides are TGTGCCAGCAGCCCCTCGGGACTAGCGGGGGGGCCCGCCCGGAGAGATACGCAGTATTTT. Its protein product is CASSPSGLAGGPARRDTQYF.

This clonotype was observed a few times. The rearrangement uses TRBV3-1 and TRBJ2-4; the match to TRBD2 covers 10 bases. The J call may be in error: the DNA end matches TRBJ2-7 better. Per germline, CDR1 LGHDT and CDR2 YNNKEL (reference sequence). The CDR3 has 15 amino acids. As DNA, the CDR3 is TGTGCCAGCAGCCAACTAGCGGGAGTTACAAACGAGCAGTACTTC. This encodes CASSQLAGVTNEQYF.

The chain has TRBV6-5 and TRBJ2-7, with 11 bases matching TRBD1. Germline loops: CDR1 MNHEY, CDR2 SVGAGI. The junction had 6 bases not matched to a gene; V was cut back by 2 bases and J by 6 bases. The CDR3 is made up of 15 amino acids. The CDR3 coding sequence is TGTGCCAGCAGTTACGGGACAGGGGGGTCGCGCGAGCAGTACTTC. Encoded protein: CASSYGTGGSREQYF.

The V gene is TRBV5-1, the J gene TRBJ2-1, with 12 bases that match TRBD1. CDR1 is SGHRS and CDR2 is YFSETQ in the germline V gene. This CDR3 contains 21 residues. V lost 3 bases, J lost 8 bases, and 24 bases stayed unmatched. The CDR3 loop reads CASSWTIGGTGGVVGGDEQFF. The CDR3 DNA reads TGCGCCAGCAGCTGGACCATAGGGGGGACAGGGGGCGTGGTCGGTGGGGATGAGCAGTTCTTC.

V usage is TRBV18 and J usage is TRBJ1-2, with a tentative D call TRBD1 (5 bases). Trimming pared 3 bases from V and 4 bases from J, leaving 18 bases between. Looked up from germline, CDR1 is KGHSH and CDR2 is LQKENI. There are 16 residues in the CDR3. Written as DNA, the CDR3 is TGTGCCAGCTCACCCTCCACCCGCCCAGGGACCTATGGCTACACCTTC. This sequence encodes CASSPSTRPGTYGYTF. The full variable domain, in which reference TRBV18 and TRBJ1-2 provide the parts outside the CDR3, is NAGVMQNPRHLVRRRGQEARLRCSPMKGHSHVYWYRQLPEEGLKFMVYLQKENIIDESGMPKERFSAEFPKEGPSILRIQQVVRGDSAAYFCASSPSTRPGTYGYTFGSGTRLTVV.

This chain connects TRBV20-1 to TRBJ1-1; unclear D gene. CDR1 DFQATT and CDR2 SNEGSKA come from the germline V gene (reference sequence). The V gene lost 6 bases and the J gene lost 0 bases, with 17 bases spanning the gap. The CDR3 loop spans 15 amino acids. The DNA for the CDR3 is TGCAGTGCCCCCGAAGCGGCTAGAATGAACACTGAAGCTTTCTTT. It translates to CSAPEAARMNTEAFF.

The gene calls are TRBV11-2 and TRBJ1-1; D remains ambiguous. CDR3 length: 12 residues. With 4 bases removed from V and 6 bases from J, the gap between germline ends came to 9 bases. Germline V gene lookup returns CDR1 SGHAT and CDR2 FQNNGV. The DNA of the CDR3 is TGTGCCAGCAGCTCCCTTCTCGCTGAAGCTTTCTTT. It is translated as CASSSLLAEAFF.

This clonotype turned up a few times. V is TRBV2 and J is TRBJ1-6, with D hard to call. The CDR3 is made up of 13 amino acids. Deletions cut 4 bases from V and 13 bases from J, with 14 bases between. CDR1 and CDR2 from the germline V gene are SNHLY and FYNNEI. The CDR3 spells CASSAGSPMPLHF. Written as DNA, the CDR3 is TGTGCCAGCAGTGCCGGCAGTCCAATGCCCCTCCACTTT.

CDR3 region: CASSQIGQPYNSPLHF. The CDR3 coding sequence is TGTGCCAGCAGCCAAATCGGACAGCCCTATAATTCACCCCTCCACTTT. The chain has TRBV14 and TRBJ1-6; D may be TRBD1 (6 bases). The CDR3 runs to 16 residues. Per the germline V gene, CDR1 is SGHDN and CDR2 is FVKESK. V lost 2 bases and J lost 2, with 10 bases in between.

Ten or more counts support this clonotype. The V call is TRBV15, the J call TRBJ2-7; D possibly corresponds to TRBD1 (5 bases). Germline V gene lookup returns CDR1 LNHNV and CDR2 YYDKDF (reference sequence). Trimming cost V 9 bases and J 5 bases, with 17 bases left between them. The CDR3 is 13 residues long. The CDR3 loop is CATSPTVPDEQYF. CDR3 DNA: TGTGCCACTAGCCCGACAGTTCCCGACGAGCAGTACTTC.

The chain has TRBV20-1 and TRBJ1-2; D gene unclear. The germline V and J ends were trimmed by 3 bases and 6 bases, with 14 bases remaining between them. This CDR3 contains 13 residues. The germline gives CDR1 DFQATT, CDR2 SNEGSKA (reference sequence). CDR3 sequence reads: CSASGQPYDGYTF. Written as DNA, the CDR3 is TGCAGTGCTAGTGGGCAGCCCTATGATGGCTACACCTTC.

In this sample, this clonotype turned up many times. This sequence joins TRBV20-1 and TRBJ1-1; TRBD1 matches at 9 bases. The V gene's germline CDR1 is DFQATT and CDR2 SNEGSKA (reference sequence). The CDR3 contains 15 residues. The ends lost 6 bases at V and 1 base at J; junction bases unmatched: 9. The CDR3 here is CSAGTGLDSNTEAFF. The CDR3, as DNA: TGCAGTGCGGGGACAGGGCTAGATTCGAACACTGAAGCTTTCTTT.

The DNA of the CDR3 is TGTGCCACCAGTGCTCTAAAGCAGGGCGCCGGGACTAATGAAAAACTGTTTTTT. Translation: CATSALKQGAGTNEKLFF. J is TRBJ1-4 and V is TRBV24-1; possible D gene TRBD1, 5 bases. Trimming pared 5 bases from V and 2 bases from J, leaving 20 bases between. CDR1 is KGHDR, CDR2 SFDVKD, per germline. The CDR3 length is 18 residues.

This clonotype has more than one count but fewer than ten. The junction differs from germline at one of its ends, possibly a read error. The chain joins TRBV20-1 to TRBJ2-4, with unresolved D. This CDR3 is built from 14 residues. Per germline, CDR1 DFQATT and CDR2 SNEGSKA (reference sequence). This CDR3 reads CGAPDVQASYEQYF. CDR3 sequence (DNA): TGCGGTGCACCAGACGTACAAGCTTCCTATGAGCAGTACTTC.

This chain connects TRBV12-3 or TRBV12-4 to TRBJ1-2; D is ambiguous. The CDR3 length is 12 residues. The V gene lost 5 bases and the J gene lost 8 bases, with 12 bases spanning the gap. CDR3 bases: TGTGCCAGCAGTGGGGTTTACGGGGGCTACACCTTC. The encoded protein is CASSGVYGGYTF.

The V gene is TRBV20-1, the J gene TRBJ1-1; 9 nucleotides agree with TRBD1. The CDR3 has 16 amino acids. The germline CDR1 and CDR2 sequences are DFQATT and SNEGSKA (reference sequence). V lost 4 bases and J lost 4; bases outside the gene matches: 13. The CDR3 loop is CSATGTGKVFGTEAFF. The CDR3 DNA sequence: TGCAGTGCTACCGGGACAGGGAAAGTTTTTGGCACTGAAGCTTTCTTT.

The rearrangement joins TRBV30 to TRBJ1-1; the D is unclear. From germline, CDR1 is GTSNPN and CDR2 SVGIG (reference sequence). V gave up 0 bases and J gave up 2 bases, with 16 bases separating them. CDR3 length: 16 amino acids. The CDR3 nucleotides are TGTGCCTGGAGTGTACGAAAAAATAGGCCAAACACTGAAGCTTTCTTT. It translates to CAWSVRKNRPNTEAFF.

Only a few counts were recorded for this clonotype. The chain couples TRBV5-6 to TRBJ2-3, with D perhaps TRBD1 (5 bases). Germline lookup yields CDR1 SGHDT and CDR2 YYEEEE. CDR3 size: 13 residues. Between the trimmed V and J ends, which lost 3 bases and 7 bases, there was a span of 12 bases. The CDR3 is CASSSQTAYTQYF. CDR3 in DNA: TGTGCCAGCAGCTCACAGACAGCCTATACGCAGTATTTT.

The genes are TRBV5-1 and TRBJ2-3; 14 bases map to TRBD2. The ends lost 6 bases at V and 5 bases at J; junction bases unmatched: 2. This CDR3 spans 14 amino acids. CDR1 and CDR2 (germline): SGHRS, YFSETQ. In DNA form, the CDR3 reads TGCGCCAGCATCGGACTAGCGGGGGGAGATACGCAGTATTTT. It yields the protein CASIGLAGGDTQYF.